One and the same sample provided the 17 T cell receptor beta chains below, sequenced in a study of PD-1 blockade in classical Hodgkin lymphoma. Assay used: immunoSEQ multiplex PCR; TCRdb lists only in-frame clones, some missing. The sample has over 75,000 clones, just over 90% seen once; the top ten hold 2.5% to 3.5%. Documented time point: cycle 4 day 1 (C4D1), after around six weeks of nivolumab. Patients all relapsed after autologous stem cell transplantation, and there was variation in brentuximab vedotin exposure. The specimen was peripheral blood mononuclear cells (PBMCs), collected before the fourth cycle of nivolumab. Receptors were obtained from a human donor with classical Hodgkin lymphoma.

This clone was found once. Its ends do not fully match the called genes, so a read error is possible. CDR3 sequence: CATSWQGNTGELFF. DNA of the CDR3: TGTGCCACCAGTTGGCAGGGAAACACCGGGGAGCTGTTTTTT. The chain carries TRBV27 and TRBJ2-2; a possible D gene is TRBD1 (5 bases). The CDR3 covers 14 residues. CDR1 is MNHEY and CDR2 is SMNVEV in the germline V gene (reference sequence).

The chain uses TRBV6-5 and TRBJ2-7; TRBD1 matches at 7 bases. CDR1 and CDR2 from the germline V gene are MNHEY and SVGAGI. Germline trimming cut 6 bases from V and 3 bases from J; bases unmatched to any gene: 5. The length of the CDR3 is 13 residues. This chain's CDR3 is CASRGGAVYEQYF. Here the CDR3 DNA reads TGTGCCAGCAGAGGGGGCGCGGTCTACGAGCAGTACTTC.

The CDR3 loop is CASSLGSLGWGGETQYF. CDR3 DNA sequence: TGTGCCAGCAGCTTAGGATCCCTGGGATGGGGTGGAGAGACCCAGTACTTC. The gene calls are TRBV11-3 and TRBJ2-5; D gene unclear. The CDR3 runs to 17 residues. Looked up from germline, CDR1 is SGHNT and CDR2 is YENEEA. V was cut by 1 base and J by 4 bases, with 19 bases left in between.

The chain recombines TRBV15 with TRBJ2-7; the D call may be TRBD1 or TRBD2 (5 bases each). CDR3 size: 15 residues. The V end was cut by 1 base, the J end by 2 bases, with 12 bases between. Germline CDR1 reads LNHNV; CDR2 reads YYDKDF (reference sequence). This CDR3 is CATSRGPRGAYEQYF. The CDR3 coding sequence is TGTGCCACCAGCAGAGGTCCAAGGGGAGCCTACGAGCAGTACTTC.

The chain uses TRBV6-5 and TRBJ1-2; 8 nucleotides line up with TRBD1. Germline loops: CDR1 MNHEY, CDR2 SVGAGI. This CDR3 is built from 14 residues. The junction had 9 bases not matched to a gene; V was cut back by 8 bases and J by 4 bases. The CDR3 protein is CASRQGAFTYGYTF. The CDR3, as DNA: TGTGCCAGCCGTCAGGGGGCCTTTACCTATGGCTACACCTTC.

The chain has TRBV30 and TRBJ2-7; 11 positions agree with TRBD1. The CDR3 extends over 14 amino acids. V lost 4 bases to trimming and J lost 3 bases; unmatched junction nucleotides: 5. The germline gives CDR1 GTSNPN, CDR2 SVGIG (reference sequence). The CDR3 bases are TGTGCCTGGACCCCGGACAGGGGGCTCTACGAGCAGTACTTC. This gives the protein CAWTPDRGLYEQYF.

The sample holds many counts of this clone. V is TRBV6-1 and J is TRBJ2-7; no definite D call. The CDR3 covers 13 residues. V was pared by 5 bases and J by 7 bases, with 15 bases between. The germline CDR1 and CDR2 sequences are MNHNS and SASEGT. CDR3 DNA: TGTGCCAGCAGTTCCGGCCCCTTAGGGGAGCAGTACTTC. Protein product: CASSSGPLGEQYF.

The chain links TRBV6-1 to TRBJ2-3; D possibly corresponds to TRBD2 (6 bases). The V and J ends lost 6 bases and 2 bases respectively, with 15 bases between them. This CDR3 is 15 amino acids long. Germline values: CDR1 MNHNS, CDR2 SASEGT. The CDR3: CASRPTRGYTDTQYF. The DNA for the CDR3 is TGTGCCAGCAGGCCTACACGGGGGTACACAGATACGCAGTATTTT.

This chain uses TRBV18 with TRBJ1-1, with no clear D. V was trimmed by 1 base and J by 5 bases, leaving 5 bases between them. Per germline, CDR1 KGHSH and CDR2 LQKENI. The CDR3 contains 12 residues. The CDR3 region has the DNA TGTGCCAGCTCACCACAGGGTACTGAAGCTTTCTTT. As protein: CASSPQGTEAFF.

This sequence joins TRBV9 and TRBJ2-3; TRBD2 matches 14 bases. Losses at the gene ends were 0 bases for V and 1 base for J; bases not matched to a gene: 4. This CDR3 has 18 amino acids. Germline V gene data show CDR1 as SGDLS and CDR2 as YYNGEE. DNA for the CDR3: TGTGCCAGCAGCGTAGGGGGACTAGCGGGGGCCCGCACAGATACGCAGTATTTT. It codes for CASSVGGLAGARTDTQYF.

This chain links TRBV19 with TRBJ1-2; a weak D match, TRBD1 (5 bases). Trimming took 4 bases from V and 4 from J, leaving 10 bases between them. The CDR3 length is 13 residues. The V gene's germline CDR1 is LNHDA and CDR2 SQIVND (reference sequence). CDR3 coding DNA: TGTGCCAGTAGTAGCGGTGGGGGCTATGGCTACACCTTC. Amino acids: CASSSGGGYGYTF.

The chain recombines TRBV6-6 with TRBJ2-7, with TRBD1 identical over 9 bases. The CDR3 runs 14 residues. J lost 6 bases, V lost 2 bases, and 5 bases had no gene match. Germline V gene lookup returns CDR1 MNHNY and CDR2 SVGAGI (reference sequence). This CDR3 is CASSYTTGGGEQYF. The CDR3, as DNA: TGTGCCAGCAGTTACACAACAGGGGGCGGCGAGCAGTACTTC.

The chain joins TRBV18 to TRBJ2-7; D possibly corresponds to TRBD2 (5 bases). This CDR3 comprises 14 residues. CDR1 is KGHSH, CDR2 LQKENI, per germline. Trimming shortened V by 3 bases and J by 5 bases, and 14 bases separated the two germline ends. The CDR3: CASSPGTRWNEQYF. Here the CDR3 DNA reads TGTGCCAGCTCACCGGGAACTAGATGGAACGAGCAGTACTTC. Using reference TRBV18 and TRBJ2-7 for the parts outside the CDR3, the full variable domain is NAGVMQNPRHLVRRRGQEARLRCSPMKGHSHVYWYRQLPEEGLKFMVYLQKENIIDESGMPKERFSAEFPKEGPSILRIQQVVRGDSAAYFCASSPGTRWNEQYFGPGTRLTVT.

The chain links TRBV6-1 to TRBJ2-2; D may be TRBD2 (6 bases). This CDR3 is 14 amino acids long. V was cut by 6 bases and J by 2 bases, with 10 bases left in between. Germline-derived CDR1 and CDR2 are MNHNS and SASEGT. CDR3 sequence (DNA): TGTGCCAGCAGGAGGGACTTAAACACCGGGGAGCTGTTTTTT. This translates into CASRRDLNTGELFF.

The J gene is TRBJ2-1, the V gene TRBV7-9; 13 positions match TRBD2. The CDR3 is 18 residues long. Losses at the gene ends were 5 bases for V and 5 bases for J; bases not matched to a gene: 12. CDR1 is SEHNR, CDR2 FQNEAQ, per germline (reference sequence). CDR3: CASSSTSGGDSFHNEQFF. CDR3 DNA sequence: TGTGCCAGCAGCAGTACTAGCGGGGGGGATAGCTTCCACAATGAGCAGTTCTTC.

This clone showed up just once. This rearrangement joins TRBV4-3 to TRBJ1-6, with D perhaps TRBD1 (5 bases). The V gene lost 0 bases and the J gene lost 9 bases, with 15 bases spanning the gap. Germline V CDR1 and CDR2: LGHNA, YSLEER. The length of the CDR3 is 16 residues. Written as DNA, the CDR3 is TGCGCCAGCAGCCAAGATCTGGGGGTCGTTGGTTCACCCCTCCACTTT. Encoded protein: CASSQDLGVVGSPLHF.

This clone was recorded only once. The chain joins TRBV11-3 to TRBJ1-1, with 11 positions matching TRBD1. The CDR3 runs to 13 residues. The germline V gene has CDR1 SGHNT and CDR2 YENEEA. With V trimmed by 4 bases and J by 11 bases, 6 bases remained unmatched. Written as DNA, the CDR3 is TGTGCCAGCAGCTCCCGGACAGGGGGCAGGGCTTTCTTT. Its translation is CASSSRTGGRAFF.